This TCR beta chain was captured in a study of T cell clonality in common variable immunodeficiency. Study observations and caveats: T cell subpopulation sequencing would be needed to explain CVID clonality. Reportedly, TCR beta sequences from common variable immunodeficiency showed fewer deletions and N-nucleotide insertions.

At least ten counts were recorded for this clone. The antigen is unknown. The read stops 3 residues short of the end of the CDR3; the missing end is completed from the germline J gene. Germline assignment: CDR1 DFQATT and CDR2 SNEGSKA (reference sequence). There are 16 residues in the CDR3. V lost 3 bases to trimming and J lost 3 bases; unmatched junction nucleotides: 12. TCRdb's table, derived via immunoSEQ multiplex PCR, lists solely in-frame clones and lacks some. This sample carries roughly 52,000 clones, none of them present only once. The source is a person aged 18-69 years in good health. This chain links TRBV20-1 with TRBJ2-3; 7 nucleotides align to TRBD2. Sample: peripheral blood mononuclear cells. The DNA read from the CDR3 is TGCAGTGCTAGTCCCGCCGGGACTACGATAACAGATACG. Amino acid sequence: CSASPAGTTITDT. The full CDR3 is CSASPAGTTITDTQYF.